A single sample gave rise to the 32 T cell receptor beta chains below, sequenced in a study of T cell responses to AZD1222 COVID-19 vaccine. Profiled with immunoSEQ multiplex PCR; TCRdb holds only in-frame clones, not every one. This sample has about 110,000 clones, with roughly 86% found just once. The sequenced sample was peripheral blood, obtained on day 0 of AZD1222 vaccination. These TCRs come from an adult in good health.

The CDR3 reads CASSQAGGPSYEQYF. The CDR3 DNA follows: TGTGCCAGCAGCCAAGCGGGAGGGCCATCCTACGAGCAGTACTTC. The rearrangement links TRBV3-1 (or the pseudogene TRBV3-2) to TRBJ2-7; TRBD2 matches 8 bases. Per germline, CDR1 LGHDT and CDR2 YNNKEL (reference sequence). The length of the CDR3 is 15 residues. V gave up 1 base and J gave up 1 base; unmatched junction bases: 3.

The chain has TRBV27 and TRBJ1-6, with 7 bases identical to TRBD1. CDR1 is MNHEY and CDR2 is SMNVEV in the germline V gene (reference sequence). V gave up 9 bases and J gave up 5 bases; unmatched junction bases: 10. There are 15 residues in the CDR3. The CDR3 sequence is CARRSDGTDNSPLHF. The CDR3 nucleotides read TGTGCCAGACGGTCTGACGGGACAGATAATTCACCCCTCCACTTT.

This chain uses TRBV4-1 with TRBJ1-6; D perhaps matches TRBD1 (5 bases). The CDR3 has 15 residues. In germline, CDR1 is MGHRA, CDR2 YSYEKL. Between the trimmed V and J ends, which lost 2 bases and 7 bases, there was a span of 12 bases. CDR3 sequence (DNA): TGCGCCAGCAGCCAAACCGGGACTGCCAATTCACCCCTCCACTTT. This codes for CASSQTGTANSPLHF.

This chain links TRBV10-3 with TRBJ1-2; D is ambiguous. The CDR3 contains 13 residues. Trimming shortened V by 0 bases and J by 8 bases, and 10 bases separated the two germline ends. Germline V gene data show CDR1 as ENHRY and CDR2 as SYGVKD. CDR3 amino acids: CAISESSGWGYTF. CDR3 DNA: TGTGCCATCAGTGAGTCGAGTGGCTGGGGCTACACCTTC.

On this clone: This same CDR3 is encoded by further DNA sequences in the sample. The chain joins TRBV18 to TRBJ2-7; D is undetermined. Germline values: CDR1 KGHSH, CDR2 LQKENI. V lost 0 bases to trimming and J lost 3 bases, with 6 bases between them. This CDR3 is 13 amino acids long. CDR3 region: CASSPPGGYEQYF. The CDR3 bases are TGTGCCAGCTCACCACCGGGTGGCTACGAGCAGTACTTC. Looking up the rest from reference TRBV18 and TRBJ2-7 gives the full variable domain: NAGVMQNPRHLVRRRGQEARLRCSPMKGHSHVYWYRQLPEEGLKFMVYLQKENIIDESGMPKERFSAEFPKEGPSILRIQQVVRGDSAAYFCASSPPGGYEQYFGPGTRLTVT.

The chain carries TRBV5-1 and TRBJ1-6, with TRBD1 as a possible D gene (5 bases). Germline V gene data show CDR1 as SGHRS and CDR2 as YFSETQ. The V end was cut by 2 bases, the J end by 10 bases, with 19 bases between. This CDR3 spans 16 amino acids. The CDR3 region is CASSLGQGGTRSPLHF. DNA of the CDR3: TGCGCCAGCAGCTTAGGGCAGGGTGGAACTAGGTCACCCCTCCACTTT.

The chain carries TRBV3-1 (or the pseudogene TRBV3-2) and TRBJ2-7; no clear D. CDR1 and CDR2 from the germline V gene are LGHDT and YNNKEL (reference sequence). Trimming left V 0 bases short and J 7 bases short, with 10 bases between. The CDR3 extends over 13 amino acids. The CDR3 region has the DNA TGTGCCAGCAGCCAAGAAGGAGTGGCAGAGCAGTACTTC. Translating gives CASSQEGVAEQYF.

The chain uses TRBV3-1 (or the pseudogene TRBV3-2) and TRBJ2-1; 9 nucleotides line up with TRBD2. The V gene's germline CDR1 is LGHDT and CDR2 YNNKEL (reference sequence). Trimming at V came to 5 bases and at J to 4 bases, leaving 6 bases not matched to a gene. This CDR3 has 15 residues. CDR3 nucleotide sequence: TGTGCCAGCAGCGCGACTAGCGGCTTATACAATGAGCAGTTCTTC. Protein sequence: CASSATSGLYNEQFF.

The CDR3 DNA reads TGTGCCAGCAGCCTCAATTCACCCCTCCACTTT. Translated, it gives CASSLNSPLHF. This chain joins TRBV7-9 and TRBJ1-6; unclear D gene. Germline values: CDR1 SEHNR, CDR2 FQNEAQ (reference sequence). Trimming took 5 bases from V and 7 from J, leaving 3 bases between them. The CDR3 totals 11 residues. The complete variable domain, with remaining parts taken from reference TRBV7-9 and TRBJ1-6, reads DTGVSQNPRHKITKRGQNVTFRCDPISEHNRLYWYRQTLGQGPEFLTYFQNEAQLEKSRLLSDRFSAERPKGSFSTLEIQRTEQGDSAMYLCASSLNSPLHFGNGTRLTVT.

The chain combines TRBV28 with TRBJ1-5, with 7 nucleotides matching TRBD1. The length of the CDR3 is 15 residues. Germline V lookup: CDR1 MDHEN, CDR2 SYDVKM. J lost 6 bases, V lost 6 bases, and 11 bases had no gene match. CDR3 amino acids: CASRATLGGGQPQHF. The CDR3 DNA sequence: TGTGCCAGCAGAGCAACCCTAGGGGGCGGTCAGCCCCAGCATTTT.

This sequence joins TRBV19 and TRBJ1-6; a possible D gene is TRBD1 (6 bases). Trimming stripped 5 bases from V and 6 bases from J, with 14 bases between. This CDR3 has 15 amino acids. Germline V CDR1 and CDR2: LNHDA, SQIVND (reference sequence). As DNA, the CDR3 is TGTGCCAGTAGTCCTCGGGCAGGGGTTAATTCACCCCTCCACTTT. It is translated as CASSPRAGVNSPLHF.

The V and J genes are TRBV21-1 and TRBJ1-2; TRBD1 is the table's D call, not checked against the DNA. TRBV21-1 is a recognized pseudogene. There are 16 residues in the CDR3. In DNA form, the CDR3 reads TGTGCCAGCAGCAAAGAGGGCACAGGGGAACCATATGGCTACACCTTC. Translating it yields CASSKEGTGEPYGYTF.

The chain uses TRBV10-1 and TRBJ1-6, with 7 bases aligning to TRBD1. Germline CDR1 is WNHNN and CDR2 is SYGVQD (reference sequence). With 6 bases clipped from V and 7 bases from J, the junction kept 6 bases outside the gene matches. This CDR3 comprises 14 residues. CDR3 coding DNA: TGCGCCAGCAGCGTTGGGACAGACAATTCACCCCTCCACTTT. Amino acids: CASSVGTDNSPLHF.

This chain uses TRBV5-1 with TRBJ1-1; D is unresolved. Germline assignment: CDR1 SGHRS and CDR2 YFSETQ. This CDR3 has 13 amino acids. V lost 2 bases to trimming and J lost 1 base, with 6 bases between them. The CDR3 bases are TGCGCCAGCAGCTTTCCCGGGAACACTGAAGCTTTCTTT. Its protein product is CASSFPGNTEAFF.

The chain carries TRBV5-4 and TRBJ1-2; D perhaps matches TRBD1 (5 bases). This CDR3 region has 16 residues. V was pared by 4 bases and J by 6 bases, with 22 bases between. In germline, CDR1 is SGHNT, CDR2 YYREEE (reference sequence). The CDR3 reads CASSPFSGLLKDGYTF. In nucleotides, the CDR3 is TGTGCCAGCAGCCCCTTTTCGGGGCTTCTAAAGGATGGCTACACCTTC.

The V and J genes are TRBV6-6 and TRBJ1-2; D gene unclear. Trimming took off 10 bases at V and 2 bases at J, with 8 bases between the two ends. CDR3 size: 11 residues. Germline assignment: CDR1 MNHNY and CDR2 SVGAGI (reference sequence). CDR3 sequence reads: CATYGNYGYTF. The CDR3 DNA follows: TGTGCCACTTACGGGAACTATGGCTACACCTTC.

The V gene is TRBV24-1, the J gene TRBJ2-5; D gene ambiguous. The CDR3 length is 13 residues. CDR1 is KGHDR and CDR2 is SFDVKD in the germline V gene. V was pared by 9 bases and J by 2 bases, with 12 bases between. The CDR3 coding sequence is TGTGCCACCGAAGAACCCCCGCAAGAGACCCAGTACTTC. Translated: CATEEPPQETQYF.

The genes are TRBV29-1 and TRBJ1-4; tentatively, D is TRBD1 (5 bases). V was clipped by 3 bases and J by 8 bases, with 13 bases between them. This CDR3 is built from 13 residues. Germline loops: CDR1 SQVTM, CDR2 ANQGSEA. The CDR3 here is CSVEEGPGEKLFF. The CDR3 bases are TGCAGCGTTGAGGAGGGACCAGGGGAAAAACTGTTTTTT. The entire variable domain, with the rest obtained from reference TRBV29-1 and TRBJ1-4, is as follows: SAVISQKPSRDICQRGTSLTIQCQVDSQVTMMFWYRQQPGQSLTLIATANQGSEATYESGFVIDKFPISRPNLTFSTLTVSNMSPEDSSIYLCSVEEGPGEKLFFGSGTQLSVL.

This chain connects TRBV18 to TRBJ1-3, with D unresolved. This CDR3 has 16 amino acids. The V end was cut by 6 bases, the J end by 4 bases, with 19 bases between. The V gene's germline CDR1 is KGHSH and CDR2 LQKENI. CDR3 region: CASSTTTARDGNTIYF. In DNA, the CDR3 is TGTGCCAGCTCCACCACCACAGCCCGAGACGGAAACACCATATATTTT.

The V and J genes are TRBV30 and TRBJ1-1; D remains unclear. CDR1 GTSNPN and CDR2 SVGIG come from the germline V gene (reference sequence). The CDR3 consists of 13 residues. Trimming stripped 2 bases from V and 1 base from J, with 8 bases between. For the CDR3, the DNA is TGTGCCTGGAGTCTGCAGCAGAACACTGAAGCTTTCTTT. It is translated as CAWSLQQNTEAFF.

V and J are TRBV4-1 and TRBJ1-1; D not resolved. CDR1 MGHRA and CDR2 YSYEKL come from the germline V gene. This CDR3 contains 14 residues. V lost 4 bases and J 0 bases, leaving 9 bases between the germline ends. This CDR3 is CASSLNSMNTEAFF. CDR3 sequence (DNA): TGCGCCAGCAGCCTTAACAGCATGAACACTGAAGCTTTCTTT.

CDR3 bases: TGTGCCATCAGTGAGTCTCTGGGACAGGCCCGCTACGAGCAGTACTTC. Encoded protein: CAISESLGQARYEQYF. J is TRBJ2-7 and V is TRBV10-3; 8 bases agree with TRBD1. Germline V gene sequence: CDR1 ENHRY, CDR2 SYGVKD. This CDR3 contains 16 residues. V lost 0 bases and J lost 3; bases outside the gene matches: 7.

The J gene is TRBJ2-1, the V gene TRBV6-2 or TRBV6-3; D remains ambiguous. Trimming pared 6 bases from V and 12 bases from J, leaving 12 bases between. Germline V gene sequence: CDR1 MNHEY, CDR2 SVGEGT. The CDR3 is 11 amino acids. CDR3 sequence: CASSSTLLQFF. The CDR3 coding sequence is TGTGCCAGCAGCTCCACTCTACTGCAGTTCTTC.

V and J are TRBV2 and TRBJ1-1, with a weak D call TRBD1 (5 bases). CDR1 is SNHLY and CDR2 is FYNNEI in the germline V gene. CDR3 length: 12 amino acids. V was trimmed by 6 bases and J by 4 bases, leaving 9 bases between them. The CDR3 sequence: CASRGTFTEAFF. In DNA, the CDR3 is TGTGCCAGCAGGGGGACTTTCACTGAAGCTTTCTTT.

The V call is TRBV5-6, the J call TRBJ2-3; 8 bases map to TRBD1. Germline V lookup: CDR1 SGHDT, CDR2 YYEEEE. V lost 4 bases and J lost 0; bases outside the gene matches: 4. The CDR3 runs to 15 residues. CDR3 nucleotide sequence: TGTGCCAGCAGCGAGGGACAGGTTAGCACAGATACGCAGTATTTT. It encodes CASSEGQVSTDTQYF.

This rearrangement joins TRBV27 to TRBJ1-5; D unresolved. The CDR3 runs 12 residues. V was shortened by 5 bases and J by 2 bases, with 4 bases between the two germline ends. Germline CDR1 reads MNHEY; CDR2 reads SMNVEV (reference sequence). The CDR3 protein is CASSPRNQPQHF. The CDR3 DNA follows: TGTGCCAGCAGTCCCCGCAATCAGCCCCAGCATTTT.

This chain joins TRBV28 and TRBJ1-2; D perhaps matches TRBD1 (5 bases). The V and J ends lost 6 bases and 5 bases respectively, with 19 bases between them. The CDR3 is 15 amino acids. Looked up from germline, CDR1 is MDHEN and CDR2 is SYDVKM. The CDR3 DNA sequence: TGTGCCAGCAGGACCGGGGTGAGGGGCCCGTATGGCTACACCTTC. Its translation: CASRTGVRGPYGYTF.

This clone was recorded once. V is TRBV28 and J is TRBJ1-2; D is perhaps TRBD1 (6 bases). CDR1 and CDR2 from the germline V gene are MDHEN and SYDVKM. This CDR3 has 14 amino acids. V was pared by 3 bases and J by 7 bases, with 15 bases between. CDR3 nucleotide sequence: TGTGCCAGCAGTTTGGACAGTCCGCCCGCTGGCTACACCTTC. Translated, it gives CASSLDSPPAGYTF.

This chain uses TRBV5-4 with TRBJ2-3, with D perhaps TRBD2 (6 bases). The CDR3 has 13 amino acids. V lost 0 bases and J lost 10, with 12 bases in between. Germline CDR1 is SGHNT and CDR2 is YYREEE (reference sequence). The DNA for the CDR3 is TGTGCCAGCAGCTTGGATAGCGGCAGCCCGCAGTATTTT. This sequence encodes CASSLDSGSPQYF.

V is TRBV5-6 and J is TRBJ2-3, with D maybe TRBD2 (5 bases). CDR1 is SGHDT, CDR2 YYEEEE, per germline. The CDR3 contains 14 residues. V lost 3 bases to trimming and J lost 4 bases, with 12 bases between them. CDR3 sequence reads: CASSSPRGPDTQYF. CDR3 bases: TGTGCCAGCAGCTCTCCCCGCGGGCCAGATACGCAGTATTTT. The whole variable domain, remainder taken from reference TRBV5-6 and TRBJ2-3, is DAGVTQSPTHLIKTRGQQVTLRCSPKSGHDTVSWYQQALGQGPQFIFQYYEEEERQRGNFPDRFSGHQFPNYSSELNVNALLLGDSALYLCASSSPRGPDTQYFGPGTRLTVL.

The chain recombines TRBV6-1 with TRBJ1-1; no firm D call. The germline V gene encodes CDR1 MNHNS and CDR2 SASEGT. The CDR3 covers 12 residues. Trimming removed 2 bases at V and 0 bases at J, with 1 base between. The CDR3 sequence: CASSELNTEAFF. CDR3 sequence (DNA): TGTGCCAGCAGTGAATTGAACACTGAAGCTTTCTTT.

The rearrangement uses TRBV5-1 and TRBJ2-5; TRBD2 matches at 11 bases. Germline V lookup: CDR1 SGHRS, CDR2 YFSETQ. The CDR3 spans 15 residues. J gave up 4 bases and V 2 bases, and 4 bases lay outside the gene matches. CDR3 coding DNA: TGCGCCAGCAGCTTTAGCGGGGGGGAAGTAGAGACCCAGTACTTC. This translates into CASSFSGGEVETQYF.